One sample yielded the 15 T cell receptor beta chains listed below, sequenced in a study of Tregs in tolerant kidney transplant recipients. TCRdb's table, derived via immunoSEQ multiplex PCR, lists solely in-frame clones and lacks some. Of around 98,000 clones listed, roughly 93% are singletons. The material sequenced was CD4+ T cells from blood, taken before the transplant. The receptors shown here come from a human donor who received a combined kidney and bone marrow transplant.

The chain couples TRBV10-3 to TRBJ2-6, with 11 bases that match TRBD1. From germline, CDR1 is ENHRY and CDR2 SYGVKD. CDR3 length: 17 amino acids. V lost 4 bases and J lost 3; bases outside the gene matches: 5. The CDR3 DNA follows: TGTGCCATCAGTGGAGGGACAGGGGGTAGTGGGGCCAACGTCCTGACTTTC. Translating it yields CAISGGTGGSGANVLTF.

V gene TRBV7-2 combines with J gene TRBJ2-3; D perhaps matches TRBD1 (5 bases). CDR1 is SGHTA and CDR2 is FQGNSA in the germline V gene. The CDR3 totals 15 residues. Deletions cut 1 base from V and 2 bases from J, with 10 bases between. DNA of the CDR3: TGTGCCAGCAGCTTAGTGGGGCCCTCCACAGATACGCAGTATTTT. Its protein product is CASSLVGPSTDTQYF.

The rearrangement links TRBV15 to TRBJ1-4, with D possibly matching TRBD1 (5 bases). Trimming cost V 2 bases and J 4 bases, with 14 bases left between them. Looked up from germline, CDR1 is LNHNV and CDR2 is YYDKDF (reference sequence). The CDR3 loop spans 16 amino acids. In DNA form, the CDR3 reads TGTGCCACCAGCAGATTCTCGACAGTAGATAATGAAAAACTGTTTTTT. This codes for CATSRFSTVDNEKLFF.

This chain connects TRBV18 to TRBJ2-3; TRBD1 matches at 9 bases. The ends lost 4 bases at V and 5 bases at J; junction bases unmatched: 10. Germline V CDR1 and CDR2: KGHSH, LQKENI. The CDR3 is 16 residues long. The CDR3 DNA is TGTGCCAGCTCACGGCCCAGGACAGGGGCAGTAGATACGCAGTATTTT. This translates into CASSRPRTGAVDTQYF.

V usage is TRBV2 and J usage is TRBJ1-5; D gene ambiguous. Per germline, CDR1 SNHLY and CDR2 FYNNEI. CDR3 length: 13 residues. Trimming left V 9 bases short and J 9 bases short, with 18 bases between. The CDR3 is CASNPGREWPQHF. The CDR3 nucleotides are TGTGCCAGTAACCCCGGGAGGGAATGGCCCCAGCATTTT.

V gene TRBV7-6 combines with J gene TRBJ1-4; D call uncertain. The V end lost 5 bases, the J end lost 5 bases, and 12 bases lay between the germline ends. This CDR3 has 14 residues. The germline V gene has CDR1 SGHVS and CDR2 FNYEAQ. This CDR3 is CASSPGRRNEKLFF. DNA for the CDR3: TGTGCCAGCAGCCCCGGACGGAGGAATGAAAAACTGTTTTTT.

J is TRBJ2-2 and V is TRBV4-2; TRBD1 matches 8 bases. Germline CDR1 reads LGHNA; CDR2 reads YNFKEQ. J was trimmed by 1 base and V by 8 bases; bases with no gene match: 12. The CDR3 totals 17 residues. For the CDR3, the DNA is TGTGCCAGCTCTGTAGGACAGGGACCAAGGAACACCGGGGAGCTGTTTTTT. Translating it yields CASSVGQGPRNTGELFF.

This rearrangement joins TRBV11-3 to TRBJ2-1, with TRBD2 matching over 9 bases. V dropped 1 base and J dropped 9; count of bases not matched to a gene: 7. The germline V gene encodes CDR1 SGHNT and CDR2 YENEEA. This CDR3 is 15 amino acids long. The CDR3 loop is CASSLGAGGGPEQFF. Written as DNA, the CDR3 is TGTGCCAGCAGCTTAGGAGCGGGAGGAGGCCCTGAGCAGTTCTTC.

The genes are TRBV7-3 and TRBJ2-5; 14 bases align to TRBD2. This CDR3 spans 17 amino acids. Trimming removed 5 bases from V and 4 bases from J; junction bases left unmatched: 9. Germline assignment: CDR1 SGHTA and CDR2 FQGTGA. This CDR3 reads CASSIGTSGRVGETQYF. DNA for the CDR3: TGTGCCAGCAGCATCGGGACTAGCGGGAGAGTTGGAGAGACCCAGTACTTC.

This chain's CDR3 is CASSQGSPQEKLFF. The CDR3 nucleotides are TGTGCCAGCAGCCAAGGGTCTCCCCAGGAAAAACTGTTTTTT. The chain has TRBV4-2 and TRBJ1-4; no definite D call. Germline V gives CDR1 LGHNA, CDR2 YNFKEQ. Trimming pared 1 base from V and 8 bases from J, leaving 11 bases between. The CDR3 length is 14 residues.

This clone was seen a single time. This sequence joins TRBV30 and TRBJ2-5; 7 bases line up with TRBD1. The germline V gene encodes CDR1 GTSNPN and CDR2 SVGIG (reference sequence). This CDR3 contains 12 residues. Unmatched junction bases numbered 14, after V lost 5 bases and J lost 14 bases. CDR3 DNA sequence: TGTGCCTGGGGTCGACAGGGATGGGCGCACTACTTC. This codes for CAWGRQGWAHYF.

The rearrangement joins TRBV29-1 to TRBJ2-5; 12 bases match TRBD2. The CDR3 length is 13 residues. The junction had 2 bases not matched to a gene; V was cut back by 4 bases and J by 5 bases. From germline, CDR1 is SQVTM and CDR2 ANQGSEA. CDR3 coding DNA: TGCAGCGTTGCGCTAGCGGGAGGGGAGACCCAGTACTTC. This translates into CSVALAGGETQYF.

The chain links TRBV21-1 to TRBJ2-1; the listed D gene, TRBD1, was not tested against the DNA. TRBV21-1 is a recognized pseudogene. This CDR3 contains 18 residues. CDR3 amino acids: CASRSGQGAGSSYNEQFF. CDR3 DNA sequence: TGTGCCAGCAGGTCGGGACAGGGGGCGGGTAGCTCCTACAATGAGCAGTTCTTC.

The rearrangement joins TRBV9 to TRBJ2-2; 11 nucleotides match TRBD2. Trimming at V came to 0 bases and at J to 7 bases, leaving 5 bases not matched to a gene. The CDR3 extends over 16 amino acids. Germline CDR1 SGDLS, CDR2 YYNGEE. The DNA for the CDR3 is TGTGCCAGCAGCGTAGGAACTAGCGGGAGTGGCGGGGAGCTGTTTTTT. It translates to CASSVGTSGSGGELFF.

For this clone: This specimen includes other DNA sequences encoding the same CDR3. The chain links TRBV7-9 to TRBJ1-6; 8 nucleotides match TRBD1. This CDR3 has 14 residues. The V gene end was trimmed by 2 bases and the J gene end by 8 bases; junction bases not matched to a gene: 2. The V gene's germline CDR1 is SEHNR and CDR2 FQNEAQ (reference sequence). The CDR3 spells CASSLQGADSPLHF. CDR3 coding DNA: TGTGCCAGCAGCTTACAGGGGGCGGATTCACCCCTCCACTTT.